The sequence of this T cell receptor (beta chain) was determined in a study of shared clonotypes between healthy human individuals. Broader study findings: Deeper or shallower sequencing was expected to change how clonotypes are shared among donors. Researchers found naive subsets generally carried larger estimated richness than memory subsets.

Replicate sorted-subset PCRs were loaded with around 0.2 ug DNA, 30,000 to 35,000 T cell genomes. Here immunoSEQ multiplex PCR was the method, and the copy in TCRdb shows in-frame clones only, minus some. The data contain approximately 1.5 million clones, 98% to 99% of them singletons. On this clone itself: The antigen remains undetermined. One junction end disagrees with the germline gene, perhaps due to a read error.

This CDR3 has 14 amino acids. Germline assignment: CDR1 SGHDT and CDR2 YYEEEE. CD45RA-negative memory and CD45RA+ naive subsets were split from the CD4+ cells. The sample was naive CD4+ T cells sorted from blood. Documented subset: CD45RA+ positively selected. V is TRBV5-6 and J is TRBJ1-2; TRBD1 might be the D (6 bases). This receptor was obtained from a man aged 25-45 years in good health. The CDR3 nucleotides are TGTGCCAGCAGCTCAGGGAGAAATTACAGGGTCCGCTTCTTC. Its protein product is CASSSGRNYRVRFF. Variable domain in full (rest from reference TRBV5-6 and TRBJ1-2): DAGVTQSPTHLIKTRGQQVTLRCSPKSGHDTVSWYQQALGQGPQFIFQYYEEEERQRGNFPDRFSGHQFPNYSSELNVNALLLGDSALYLCASSSGRNYRVRFFGSGTRLTVV.